The text below deals with one T cell receptor beta chain. No antigen is known for it. Trimming pared 2 bases from V and 6 bases from J, leaving 14 bases between. The CDR3 extends over 14 amino acids. Germline-derived CDR1 and CDR2 are SGHDN and FVKESK. Both 60 Vbeta primers and 13 Jbeta primers went into the PCR. TCRdb's table, derived via immunoSEQ multiplex PCR, lists solely in-frame clones and lacks some. The sample lists 60,000 to 70,000 clones; roughly four fifths were seen once. This sample was taken from a study of cytomegalovirus exposure and HLA in healthy donors. General observations from the study: In vitro data verified a few CMV-associated chains as specific for CMV antigens. Previous analysis showed most TCR beta V segments were productive about 87% or about 30% of the time.

These donors counted as nominally healthy when sampled, but unrecorded immune exposures were likely. The receptor's source is a man between 50 and 59 years old in good health and CMV-seronegative. The chain links TRBV14 to TRBJ2-7, with D perhaps TRBD1 (6 bases). Specimen: PBMCs. The CDR3 coding sequence is TGTGCCAGCAGCCAACGTCAGGGGTTGAGCGAGCAGTACTTC. This codes for CASSQRQGLSEQYF. The full variable domain, its missing parts supplied by reference TRBV14 and TRBJ2-7, is EAGVTQFPSHSVIEKGQTVTLRCDPISGHDNLYWYRRVMGKEIKFLLHFVKESKQDESGMPNNRFLAERTGGTYSTLKVQPAELEDSGVYFCASSQRQGLSEQYFGPGTRLTVT.